This TCR beta chain was observed in a study of T cells in Graves' hyperthyroidism and ophthalmopathy. This CDR3 is 13 amino acids long. V lost 1 base and J 3 bases, leaving 7 bases between the germline ends. The germline V gene encodes CDR1 LGHNA and CDR2 YSLEER. Overall study findings and caveats: Most thyroid clonotypes that were expanded above 0.001 also turned up in blood. A model built on 13 V-J features separated ophthalmopathy from stable hyperthyroidism.

Amplified TCR beta CDR3 regions came from RNA transcripts. The TCR CDR3 first-round RT-PCR relied on the HTBI primer set. TCRdb passed the multiplex PCR reads through MiXCR, listing each CDR3 protein once. The profile shows about 360,000 distinct CDR3 sequences, about 13% of them singletons. This clonotype was counted ten times or more. Its target is unknown. The chain has TRBV4-3 and TRBJ2-7; D is possibly TRBD1 or TRBD2 (5 bases each). The sample was blood. The sequence came from a woman between 18 and 30 years old with Graves' hyperthyroidism. The CDR3 DNA reads TGCGCCAGCAGCCAAGGTGGGGGCTACGAGCAGTACTTC. Encoded protein: CASSQGGGYEQYF.